This T cell receptor beta chain is drawn from a study of cytomegalovirus exposure and HLA in healthy donors. Study-wide context: The approximately 120 validation repertoires used the same platform as the approximately 700 first-cohort repertoires, a later analysis reported.

The ends lost 1 base at V and 7 bases at J; junction bases unmatched: 15. Germline lookup yields CDR1 MDHEN and CDR2 SYDVKM. The CDR3 totals 17 residues. Findings and limits, study-wide: The study listed 164 cytomegalovirus-associated TCR beta chains. Reports indicated that the classifier achieved high specificity and sensitivity in diagnosing cytomegalovirus status.

The table came from immunoSEQ multiplex PCR; TCRdb's copy has only in-frame clones and leaves some out. The sample yields over 200,000 clones, around 88% seen once. Donors came from a validation cohort of 95 to 150 subjects, distinct from the first 666-subject cohort. Turning to this clone: Its cognate antigen is unknown.

The sequenced sample consisted of PBMCs. The rearrangement links TRBV28 to TRBJ2-7, with 8 nucleotides matching TRBD1. The clonotype was recovered from a woman aged 18 to 35 in good health and CMV-seronegative. The chain's CDR3 is CASSLSPPRDRKYEQYF. The CDR3 DNA reads as TGTGCCAGCAGTTTATCCCCCCCCCGGGACAGGAAGTATGAGCAGTACTTC.